The 24 T cell receptor beta chains below come from one sample, sequenced in a study of beta chain features in type 1 diabetes. Study-wide results and limits: Moderate but significant shortening of TCRB CDR3s was recorded in all four CD4+ subsets from Type 1 diabetes patients.

Antigens of these TCRs are unknown. The entirety of the isolated RNA underwent reverse transcription, so expressed TCRB transcripts were sequenced. Profiled with immunoSEQ multiplex PCR; TCRdb holds only in-frame clones, not every one. The data contain about 280,000 clones, 15% of them singletons. The sequenced material came from naive CD4+ T cells from blood. These receptors all come from a man younger than 35 with type 1 diabetes.

The gene calls are TRBV28 and TRBJ2-3, with 9 nucleotides matching TRBD2. With V trimmed by 6 bases and J by 7 bases, 8 bases remained unmatched. The CDR3 sequence is 14 residues long. Germline V gene lookup returns CDR1 MDHEN and CDR2 SYDVKM. The DNA of the CDR3 is TGTGCCAGCAGCGCCGGGACTAGCTTAAATACGCAGTATTTT. It translates to CASSAGTSLNTQYF.

The DNA for the CDR3 is TGTGCCAGCAGCAAGGGACTTTACACGAACCAAGAGACCCAGTACTTC. Its translation: CASSKGLYTNQETQYF. This chain uses TRBV5-4 with TRBJ2-5; possible D gene TRBD2, 6 bases. The CDR3 is 16 amino acids. The V gene lost 4 bases and the J gene lost 0 bases, with 16 bases spanning the gap. The germline V gene encodes CDR1 SGHNT and CDR2 YYREEE (reference sequence).

The chain has TRBV7-2 and TRBJ2-7, with 14 positions matching TRBD2. V was clipped by 4 bases and J by 2 bases; unmatched bases: 1. CDR3 length: 15 amino acids. Looked up from germline, CDR1 is SGHTA and CDR2 is FQGNSA. The CDR3 nucleotides read TGTGCCAGCAGCTCGACTAGCGGGAGGGCCTACGAGCAGTACTTC. It is translated as CASSSTSGRAYEQYF.

This clone was detected a few times. The chain joins TRBV7-2 to TRBJ2-7; D uncertain. CDR3 length: 16 amino acids. Germline CDR1 and CDR2: SGHTA and FQGNSA. Trimming stripped 6 bases from V and 4 bases from J, with 22 bases between. CDR3 DNA sequence: TGTGCCAGCAGTCGAGGTCTGATTAGGAACGTATACGAGCAGTACTTC. This sequence encodes CASSRGLIRNVYEQYF.

The chain joins TRBV14 to TRBJ1-3; D uncertain. There are 16 residues in the CDR3. V lost 0 bases, J lost 0 bases, and 9 bases lay in between. Germline-derived CDR1 and CDR2 are SGHDN and FVKESK. The CDR3 bases are TGTGCCAGCAGCCAAGACGGGAGCGGCTCTGGAAACACCATATATTTT. Amino acid sequence: CASSQDGSGSGNTIYF.

This clone was seen more than once but under ten times. This chain links TRBV25-1 with TRBJ1-1; no clear D gene. The germline V gene has CDR1 MGHDK and CDR2 SYGVNS. The CDR3 totals 12 residues. Trimming removed 11 bases at V and 1 base at J, with 11 bases between. CDR3 bases: TGTGCCGCAGCGATGGGGAACACTGAAGCTTTCTTT. Its protein product is CAAAMGNTEAFF.

This clone came up a few times. The rearrangement uses TRBV9 and TRBJ2-5, with 10 bases lining up with TRBD2. The junction had 8 bases not matched to a gene; V was cut back by 2 bases and J by 4 bases. The CDR3 totals 16 residues. Germline CDR1 SGDLS, CDR2 YYNGEE. CDR3 bases: TGTGCCAGCAGCGTCTCACCGGGACTAGCGACAGAGACCCAGTACTTC. Its translation is CASSVSPGLATETQYF.

The chain couples TRBV2 to TRBJ2-5, with TRBD2 matching over 8 bases. The V segment lost 3 bases and the J segment 3 bases; nucleotides outside the gene matches: 3. The CDR3 covers 14 residues. Germline V gene data show CDR1 as SNHLY and CDR2 as FYNNEI. This CDR3 reads CASSDLSGKETQYF. The DNA of the CDR3 is TGTGCCAGCAGTGACCTTAGCGGGAAAGAGACCCAGTACTTC.

The chain recombines TRBV7-2 with TRBJ2-5; 7 positions match TRBD1. The germline gives CDR1 SGHTA, CDR2 FQGNSA. The length of the CDR3 is 14 residues. The J segment lost 4 bases and the V segment lost 5 bases, leaving 7 bases of the junction unmatched. This CDR3 is CASSPGTAAETQYF. CDR3 nucleotides: TGTGCCAGCAGCCCGGGGACAGCAGCAGAGACCCAGTACTTC.

This clone was observed a few times. The chain combines TRBV28 with TRBJ1-2; possible D gene TRBD1, 6 bases. Trimming cost V 5 bases and J 8 bases, with 18 bases left between them. There are 14 residues in the CDR3. Germline assignment: CDR1 MDHEN and CDR2 SYDVKM. CDR3 protein: CASSPNRDTEGYTF. DNA for the CDR3: TGTGCCAGCAGTCCGAACAGGGATACGGAAGGCTACACCTTC.

The genes are TRBV4-3 and TRBJ2-3, with D perhaps matching TRBD2 (5 bases). With 1 base removed from V and 5 bases from J, the gap between germline ends came to 7 bases. The length of the CDR3 is 13 residues. Germline values: CDR1 LGHNA, CDR2 YSLEER. The CDR3 coding sequence is TGCGCCAGCAGCCAAGGAGAGGGAGATACGCAGTATTTT. Its protein is CASSQGEGDTQYF.

The V gene is TRBV18, the J gene TRBJ2-1; D is unclear. V lost 5 bases to trimming and J lost 2 bases, with 13 bases between them. This CDR3 contains 15 residues. Germline loops: CDR1 KGHSH, CDR2 LQKENI. CDR3 sequence: CASSTLTLAYNEQFF. The CDR3 nucleotides are TGTGCCAGCTCAACCCTCACTTTAGCCTACAATGAGCAGTTCTTC.

In this sample, this clone turned up many times. The chain couples TRBV29-1 to TRBJ2-7; the D gene is possibly TRBD1 (6 bases). Germline values: CDR1 SQVTM, CDR2 ANQGSEA. V lost 7 bases to trimming and J lost 0 bases, with 13 bases between them. The CDR3 spans 13 residues. Written as DNA, the CDR3 is TGCAGCGCTGGCGGACAGAACTCCTACGAGCAGTACTTC. Amino acids: CSAGGQNSYEQYF.

This clone was seen a few times. The chain has TRBV5-4 and TRBJ2-7, with TRBD1 matching over 7 bases. The trim removed 3 bases at V and 7 bases at J, leaving 7 bases unmatched. Germline V lookup: CDR1 SGHNT, CDR2 YYREEE (reference sequence). The CDR3 contains 13 residues. CDR3 sequence reads: CASSSDRSGEQYF. The DNA for the CDR3 is TGTGCCAGCAGCTCGGACAGGTCCGGAGAGCAGTACTTC.

The rearrangement links TRBV4-1 to TRBJ2-1, with TRBD2 matching over 9 bases. In germline, CDR1 is MGHRA, CDR2 YSYEKL. V trimming: 5 bases; J trimming: 6 bases; junction bases outside the gene matches: 11. This CDR3 region has 16 residues. In nucleotides, the CDR3 is TGCGCCAGCAGCAATAGCGGGAGCGGATTCCCCAATGAGCAGTTCTTC. Protein product: CASSNSGSGFPNEQFF.

The CDR3 nucleotides read TGTGCCAGCACCCGGAAGGGGGCGGGCCACAATGAGCAGTTCTTC. Its translation is CASTRKGAGHNEQFF. The rearrangement joins TRBV7-9 to TRBJ2-1; 7 bases match TRBD1. Germline V gives CDR1 SEHNR, CDR2 FQNEAQ (reference sequence). The CDR3 totals 15 residues. V dropped 7 bases and J dropped 5; count of bases not matched to a gene: 11.

This clone was detected only a few times. J is TRBJ1-1 and V is TRBV7-9; 8 bases are shared with TRBD1. The CDR3 covers 15 residues. Trimming at V came to 5 bases and at J to 0 bases, leaving 5 bases not matched to a gene. CDR1 and CDR2 from the germline V gene are SEHNR and FQNEAQ (reference sequence). CDR3 coding DNA: TGTGCCAGCAGCACGGACAGGGACCTGAACACTGAAGCTTTCTTT. This encodes CASSTDRDLNTEAFF.

This clone was found a few times. The chain recombines TRBV19 with TRBJ2-3; the D is unclear. The CDR3 covers 11 residues. Germline lookup yields CDR1 LNHDA and CDR2 SQIVND (reference sequence). V was shortened by 4 bases and J by 6 bases, with 5 bases between the two germline ends. CDR3 sequence (DNA): TGTGCCAGTAGTACCGGGGATACGCAGTATTTT. This codes for CASSTGDTQYF.

Only a few counts were recorded for this clone. This rearrangement joins TRBV18 to TRBJ2-7, with TRBD2 matching over 7 bases. Germline V CDR1 and CDR2: KGHSH, LQKENI. With V trimmed by 6 bases and J by 3 bases, 5 bases remained unmatched. The CDR3 is 13 amino acids. The CDR3 DNA reads TGTGCCAGCTCCCCGCGCGGGGGCTACGAGCAGTACTTC. Its translation is CASSPRGGYEQYF.

The chain has TRBV27 and TRBJ1-1; tentatively, D is TRBD1 (5 bases). The CDR3 runs to 13 residues. From germline, CDR1 is MNHEY and CDR2 SMNVEV (reference sequence). Deletions cut 4 bases from V and 2 bases from J, with 8 bases between. The CDR3 here is CASSYRINTEAFF. CDR3 coding DNA: TGTGCCAGCAGTTACAGGATAAACACTGAAGCTTTCTTT.

The chain links TRBV28 to TRBJ2-1; 7 bases agree with TRBD1. Germline loops: CDR1 MDHEN, CDR2 SYDVKM. The trim removed 6 bases at V and 14 bases at J, leaving 7 bases unmatched. The CDR3 covers 11 residues. Here the CDR3 reads CASSQTGPEFF. In DNA form, the CDR3 reads TGTGCCAGCAGCCAGACAGGGCCGGAGTTCTTC.

The table lists this clone with a few counts. The chain couples TRBV4-3 to TRBJ1-6, with a possible D match to TRBD1 (6 bases). The V and J ends lost 0 bases and 7 bases respectively, with 13 bases between them. CDR1 LGHNA and CDR2 YSLEER come from the germline V gene. CDR3 length: 16 amino acids. The CDR3 DNA follows: TGCGCCAGCAGCCAAGAATTGGGAACAGGGAATTCACCCCTCCACTTT. It specifies CASSQELGTGNSPLHF.

This clone occurred a few times. The V and J genes are TRBV15 and TRBJ2-1, with 8 bases matching TRBD2. V was clipped by 5 bases and J by 6 bases; unmatched bases: 9. The CDR3 totals 15 residues. Germline V CDR1 and CDR2: LNHNV, YYDKDF (reference sequence). CDR3 nucleotides: TGTGCCACCAGCTCGAGCGGGAGTTTTACCAATGAGCAGTTCTTC. Its protein is CATSSSGSFTNEQFF.

There are a few counts of this clone. This chain links TRBV7-2 with TRBJ1-5; tentative D call: TRBD1 (5 bases). CDR1 is SGHTA, CDR2 FQGNSA, per germline. Trimming left V 4 bases short and J 2 bases short, with 12 bases between. The CDR3 loop spans 15 amino acids. The DNA of the CDR3 is TGTGCCAGCAGCTCAGGGTACGGAGGCAATCAGCCCCAGCATTTT. Its translation is CASSSGYGGNQPQHF.